This TCR beta chain was obtained from a study of cytomegalovirus exposure and HLA in healthy donors. Study outcomes and limitations: The authors enumerated around 150 TCR beta chains as linked to cytomegalovirus. Later analysis identified a missense DCLRE1C variant that was linked to TCR beta V- and J-gene trimming.

As for this clone: Its cognate antigen is unknown.

Primers: 60 Vbeta forward and 13 Jbeta reverse. Sequenced by immunoSEQ multiplex PCR; TCRdb stores in-frame clones only, minus some. The sample records 100,000 to 150,000 clones, 50% to 75% being singletons. The CDR3 runs 15 residues. The V gene end was trimmed by 3 bases and the J gene end by 5 bases; junction bases not matched to a gene: 10. CDR1 is LNHDA and CDR2 is SQIVND in the germline V gene (reference sequence). The chain uses TRBV19 and TRBJ2-7; 7 bases fit TRBD1. The sample was PBMCs. The receptor's source is a woman in her 40s in good health and CMV-seropositive. For the CDR3, the DNA is TGTGCCAGTAGTATCTTACAGGGGATCGGGAACGAGCAGTACTTC. Protein: CASSILQGIGNEQYF.